This T cell receptor (beta chain) is from a study of T cell repertoires in cytomegalovirus infection. Study-wide background: The authors relied on CMV epitopes, both recently identified HLA-C-restricted and well-studied HLA-B-restricted.

The CDR3 loop spans 15 amino acids. The V and J ends lost 4 bases and 4 bases respectively, with 15 bases between them. Germline CDR1 and CDR2: SGHTA and FQGNSA. The sample holds many counts of this clonotype. Its antigen is unidentified. MiXCR, applied by TCRdb to the reads, yields one record per CDR3 protein. Seen here are 830,000 or so distinct CDR3 sequences, over 25% observed once, and the top ten hold roughly 12%. Findings and caveats of the study: CMV carriers with the relevant HLA were identified by cumulative public TCR beta family frequency.

The starting material was cultured CD8+ T cells from PBMCs, obtained from culture after CMV antigen stimulation. This receptor was obtained from a human donor in good health (CMV status not recorded). Some clones in this sample may be carry-over from other donors' samples. The V gene is TRBV7-2, the J gene TRBJ2-3; tentatively, D is TRBD2 (7 bases). CDR3 nucleotides: TGTGCCAGCAGCTCCCGGGGGGCTTCGGCAGATACGCAGTATTTT. This sequence encodes CASSSRGASADTQYF.